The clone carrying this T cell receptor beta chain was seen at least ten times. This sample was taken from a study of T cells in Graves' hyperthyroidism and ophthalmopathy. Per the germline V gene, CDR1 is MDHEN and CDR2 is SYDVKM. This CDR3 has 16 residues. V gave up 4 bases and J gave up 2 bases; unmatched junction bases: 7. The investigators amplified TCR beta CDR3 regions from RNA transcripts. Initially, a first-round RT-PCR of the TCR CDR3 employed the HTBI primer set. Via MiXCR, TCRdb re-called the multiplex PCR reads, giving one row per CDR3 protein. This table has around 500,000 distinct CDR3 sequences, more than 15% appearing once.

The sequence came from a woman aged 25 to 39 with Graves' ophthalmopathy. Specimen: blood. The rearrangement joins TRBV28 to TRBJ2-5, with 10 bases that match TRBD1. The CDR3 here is CASSSDRGRGQETQYF. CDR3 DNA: TGTGCCAGCAGTTCGGACAGGGGGAGAGGGCAAGAGACCCAGTACTTC.